The 3 T cell receptor beta chains below all came from one sample that was sequenced in a study of cytomegalovirus exposure and HLA in healthy donors. In the PCR, 60 Vbeta and 13 Jbeta primers were used. Here immunoSEQ multiplex PCR was the method, and the copy in TCRdb shows in-frame clones only, minus some. The sample yields about 57,000 clones, more than 70% seen once. The sequencing sample was made of PBMCs. The receptors come from a male donor in good health and CMV-seronegative.

The V and J genes are TRBV15 and TRBJ2-1; 9 nucleotides agree with TRBD1. The ends lost 0 bases at V and 9 bases at J; junction bases unmatched: 6. This CDR3 comprises 15 residues. Germline V gives CDR1 LNHNV, CDR2 YYDKDF (reference sequence). This chain's CDR3 is CATSRDGTGSGEQFF. The DNA of the CDR3 is TGTGCCACCAGCAGAGATGGGACAGGGAGTGGTGAGCAGTTCTTC.

V is TRBV18 and J is TRBJ2-2; D ambiguous. The CDR3 spans 15 residues. Trimming pared 2 bases from V and 4 bases from J, leaving 11 bases between. Germline CDR1 and CDR2: KGHSH and LQKENI. This CDR3 reads CASSPGQVLTGELFF. The CDR3 DNA is TGTGCCAGCTCACCAGGGCAGGTCCTCACCGGGGAGCTGTTTTTT.

This clone occurred a few times. The chain is built from TRBV30 and TRBJ2-2; 7 nucleotides line up with TRBD2. There are 14 residues in the CDR3. Germline trimming cut 0 bases from V and 5 bases from J; bases unmatched to any gene: 3. Germline V gene lookup returns CDR1 GTSNPN and CDR2 SVGIG (reference sequence). The CDR3 bases are TGTGCCTGGAGTGTTGGGAGGGGTACCGGGGAGCTGTTTTTT. Translating it yields CAWSVGRGTGELFF. Drawing the rest from reference TRBV30 and TRBJ2-2, the complete variable domain is SQTIHQWPATLVQPVGSPLSLECTVEGTSNPNLYWYRQAAGRGLQLLFYSVGIGQISSEVPQNLSASRPQDRQFILSSKKLLLSDSGFYLCAWSVGRGTGELFFGEGSRLTVL.